These 29 T cell receptor beta chains were all obtained from the same sample, sequenced in a study of blood T cell repertoires in COVID-19. Here immunoSEQ multiplex PCR was the method, and the copy in TCRdb shows in-frame clones only, minus some. Of roughly 160,000 clones in the sample, around four fifths were seen once. The specimen sequenced was peripheral blood. The receptors stem from a woman aged 70-85 years who had recovered from COVID-19.

This sequence joins TRBV11-2 and TRBJ2-3; 8 bases are a match to TRBD1. Germline loops: CDR1 SGHAT, CDR2 FQNNGV. CDR3 size: 16 residues. V lost 1 base, J lost 1 base, and 4 bases stayed unmatched. CDR3 nucleotide sequence: TGTGCCAGCAGCTTAGGGACAGGGTCGGGCACAGATACGCAGTATTTT. This codes for CASSLGTGSGTDTQYF.

The DNA for the CDR3 is TGTGCCAGCACCCGTCGCCACGGGAGCTCCTACGAGCAGTACTTC. This gives the protein CASTRRHGSSYEQYF. The gene calls are TRBV3-1 (or the pseudogene TRBV3-2) and TRBJ2-7; D is perhaps TRBD2 (6 bases). Germline CDR1 reads LGHDT; CDR2 reads YNNKEL (reference sequence). V dropped 7 bases and J dropped 0 bases, with 16 bases sitting between them. The CDR3 spans 15 residues.

V usage is TRBV18 and J usage is TRBJ1-2; D gene uncertain. V was shortened by 4 bases and J by 7 bases, with 10 bases between the two germline ends. The CDR3 loop spans 12 amino acids. CDR1 KGHSH and CDR2 LQKENI come from the germline V gene. The CDR3 region is CASSLTGPGYTF. The CDR3 bases are TGTGCCAGCTCACTCACGGGTCCTGGCTACACCTTC.

This clone was detected only once. The genes are TRBV7-9 and TRBJ2-3; 10 bases agree with TRBD2. The CDR3 extends over 16 amino acids. CDR1 is SEHNR, CDR2 FQNEAQ, per germline (reference sequence). Trimming removed 3 bases from V and 1 base from J; junction bases left unmatched: 4. This chain's CDR3 is CASSFSSGGGTDTQYF. The CDR3 coding sequence is TGTGCCAGCAGCTTCTCGAGCGGGGGGGGCACAGATACGCAGTATTTT. Full variable domain (rest looked up from reference TRBV7-9 and TRBJ2-3): DTGVSQNPRHKITKRGQNVTFRCDPISEHNRLYWYRQTLGQGPEFLTYFQNEAQLEKSRLLSDRFSAERPKGSFSTLEIQRTEQGDSAMYLCASSFSSGGGTDTQYFGPGTRLTVL.

V gene TRBV30 combines with J gene TRBJ1-4; D unresolved. Between the trimmed V and J ends, which lost 3 bases and 8 bases, there was a span of 13 bases. There are 13 residues in the CDR3. Germline V gives CDR1 GTSNPN, CDR2 SVGIG (reference sequence). The CDR3 nucleotides are TGTGCCTGGAGGGGCAGCTTGTTGGAAAAACTGTTTTTT. It is translated as CAWRGSLLEKLFF.

The chain has TRBV4-1 and TRBJ1-5; TRBD1 might be the D (5 bases). Germline V gene sequence: CDR1 MGHRA, CDR2 YSYEKL. Trimming removed 4 bases from V and 2 bases from J, with 12 bases in between. CDR3 length: 15 residues. CDR3 sequence reads: CASSRGAWGNQPQHF. CDR3 nucleotide sequence: TGCGCCAGCAGCCGCGGGGCGTGGGGCAATCAGCCCCAGCATTTT.

V gene TRBV5-1 combines with J gene TRBJ1-1; D is unclear. This CDR3 contains 13 residues. Germline V gene sequence: CDR1 SGHRS, CDR2 YFSETQ. V dropped 2 bases and J dropped 4 bases, with 9 bases sitting between them. CDR3 nucleotide sequence: TGCGCCAGCAGCTTTGAGGGTCGCACTGAAGCTTTCTTT. Translation gives CASSFEGRTEAFF. Full variable domain (outside the CDR3, taken from reference TRBV5-1 and TRBJ1-1): KAGVTQTPRYLIKTRGQQVTLSCSPISGHRSVSWYQQTPGQGLQFLFEYFSETQRNKGNFPGRFSGRQFSNSRSEMNVSTLELGDSALYLCASSFEGRTEAFFGQGTRLTVV.

A single count supports this clone. The chain joins TRBV5-1 to TRBJ1-1, with 8 nucleotides matching TRBD1. Losses at the gene ends were 3 bases for V and 3 bases for J; bases not matched to a gene: 10. Per germline, CDR1 SGHRS and CDR2 YFSETQ. The CDR3 has 16 residues. The CDR3 DNA reads as TGCGCCAGCAGCTACAATTTTCAGGGGGCTGACACTGAAGCTTTCTTT. This gives the protein CASSYNFQGADTEAFF.

The chain combines TRBV5-1 with TRBJ2-7; D unresolved. V shed 2 bases and J shed 3 bases, with 15 bases lying between them. CDR1 is SGHRS and CDR2 is YFSETQ in the germline V gene. The CDR3 length is 15 residues. The CDR3 DNA is TGCGCCAGCAGCTTCGGAAACAGACAAAGCTACGAGCAGTACTTC. It is translated as CASSFGNRQSYEQYF.

This chain links TRBV7-9 with TRBJ1-2, with TRBD1 matching 7 bases. The CDR3 has 15 amino acids. The V gene end was trimmed by 5 bases and the J gene end by 0 bases; junction bases not matched to a gene: 6. Germline CDR1 and CDR2: SEHNR and FQNEAQ (reference sequence). The CDR3 DNA reads as TGTGCCAGCAGCCGAACCGGGACAGCTAACTATGGCTACACCTTC. Translation: CASSRTGTANYGYTF.

This clone was picked up one time. This chain connects TRBV3-1 (or the pseudogene TRBV3-2) to TRBJ2-3, with 8 bases aligning to TRBD2. The CDR3 length is 16 residues. Per the germline V gene, CDR1 is LGHDT and CDR2 is YNNKEL (reference sequence). Trimming took 4 bases from V and 10 from J; bases not matched to a gene: 16. This chain's CDR3 is CASSPPASGPGGAQYF. In DNA, the CDR3 is TGTGCCAGCAGCCCTCCAGCTAGCGGGCCCGGGGGGGCGCAGTATTTT.

The chain combines TRBV5-1 with TRBJ2-3, with a possible D match to TRBD1 (5 bases). The germline V gene has CDR1 SGHRS and CDR2 YFSETQ. The CDR3 totals 14 residues. V lost 0 bases and J lost 0, with 5 bases in between. CDR3 sequence: CASSLGQSTDTQYF. CDR3 nucleotide sequence: TGCGCCAGCAGCTTGGGACAGAGCACAGATACGCAGTATTTT.

CDR3 loop: CSVELGQGAWEQYF. CDR3 in DNA: TGCAGCGTTGAATTGGGACAGGGGGCCTGGGAGCAGTACTTC. The genes are TRBV29-1 and TRBJ2-7; 12 bases match TRBD1. Germline CDR1 reads SQVTM; CDR2 reads ANQGSEA. CDR3 length: 14 amino acids. V shed 2 bases and J 7 bases; nucleotides not matched to a gene: 6.

The gene calls are TRBV24-1 and TRBJ2-1, with TRBD2 as a possible D gene (5 bases). Trimming shortened V by 0 bases and J by 4 bases, and 12 bases separated the two germline ends. This CDR3 contains 16 residues. Germline CDR1 reads KGHDR; CDR2 reads SFDVKD. The DNA for the CDR3 is TGTGCCACCAGTGATTTGGGGCCGCGAGGGTACAATGAGCAGTTCTTC. Protein product: CATSDLGPRGYNEQFF.

The V and J genes are TRBV11-2 and TRBJ2-3; D unclear. The CDR3 runs 11 residues. Trimming left V 5 bases short and J 6 bases short, with 6 bases between. The V gene's germline CDR1 is SGHAT and CDR2 FQNNGV. CDR3 amino acids: CASSPRDTQYF. The CDR3 coding sequence is TGTGCCAGCAGCCCCCGGGATACGCAGTATTTT.

This chain connects TRBV5-1 to TRBJ2-1; D perhaps matches TRBD1 (5 bases). V lost 0 bases and J lost 9, with 13 bases in between. The V gene's germline CDR1 is SGHRS and CDR2 YFSETQ. This CDR3 has 14 residues. Written as DNA, the CDR3 is TGCGCCAGCAGCTTGGTAGGGGTCTCAGGTGAGCAGTTCTTC. It codes for CASSLVGVSGEQFF.

This clone has only one observation. The V and J genes are TRBV2 and TRBJ1-5; 9 nucleotides match TRBD1. Germline values: CDR1 SNHLY, CDR2 FYNNEI. The length of the CDR3 is 14 residues. The J segment lost 4 bases and the V segment lost 4 bases, leaving 2 bases of the junction unmatched. CDR3 region: CASSGGTGNQPQHF. CDR3 nucleotides: TGTGCCAGCAGTGGGGGGACAGGGAATCAGCCCCAGCATTTT.

This chain connects TRBV5-1 to TRBJ2-1; tentative D call: TRBD1 (6 bases). The CDR3 spans 15 residues. Trimming took off 2 bases at V and 2 bases at J, with 11 bases between the two ends. CDR1 SGHRS and CDR2 YFSETQ come from the germline V gene. The CDR3 bases are TGCGCCAGCAGCTTTGGGGGCCCCACCTACAATGAGCAGTTCTTC. It specifies CASSFGGPTYNEQFF.

The J gene is TRBJ1-5, the V gene TRBV30, with 11 nucleotides matching TRBD1. Germline assignment: CDR1 GTSNPN and CDR2 SVGIG (reference sequence). The CDR3 consists of 14 residues. The J segment lost 11 bases and the V segment lost 3 bases, leaving 9 bases of the junction unmatched. CDR3: CAWSAGDRGATQHF. The CDR3 DNA reads TGTGCCTGGAGCGCCGGGGACAGGGGGGCGACCCAGCATTTT.

The gene calls are TRBV10-3 and TRBJ1-6, with D hard to call. Per the germline V gene, CDR1 is ENHRY and CDR2 is SYGVKD. The CDR3 has 14 amino acids. Deletions cut 2 bases from V and 7 bases from J, with 9 bases between. In DNA form, the CDR3 reads TGTGCCATCAGTGAGCTGGGCGTGAATTCACCCCTCCACTTT. Amino acid sequence: CAISELGVNSPLHF.

The CDR3, as DNA: TGTGCCAGCAGCCCCAGGGGTGGTACGCAGTATTTT. Translating it yields CASSPRGGTQYF. The chain uses TRBV7-9 and TRBJ2-3; the D gene is possibly TRBD1 (6 bases). There are 12 residues in the CDR3. Germline CDR1 SEHNR, CDR2 FQNEAQ (reference sequence). V lost 5 bases to trimming and J lost 8 bases, with 11 bases between them.

The V gene is TRBV25-1, the J gene TRBJ1-2, with TRBD1 identical over 8 bases. The CDR3 covers 13 residues. J lost 5 bases, V lost 7 bases, and 6 bases had no gene match. Germline CDR1 MGHDK, CDR2 SYGVNS. Here the CDR3 reads CASTRTGMYGYTF. CDR3 bases: TGTGCCAGCACCAGGACAGGGATGTATGGCTACACCTTC.

The chain is built from TRBV10-3 and TRBJ1-6; the D gene is possibly TRBD1 (5 bases). The V gene lost 0 bases and the J gene lost 0 bases, with 12 bases spanning the gap. The germline V gene encodes CDR1 ENHRY and CDR2 SYGVKD. There are 18 residues in the CDR3. CDR3 residues: CAISESPGGSSYNSPLHF. In DNA, the CDR3 is TGTGCCATCAGTGAGTCCCCCGGGGGAAGCTCCTATAATTCACCCCTCCACTTT.

The chain links TRBV28 to TRBJ2-1, with a tentative D call TRBD1 (5 bases). This CDR3 is 11 amino acids long. Trimming took 6 bases from V and 9 from J, leaving 9 bases between them. The germline V gene encodes CDR1 MDHEN and CDR2 SYDVKM. The CDR3 DNA reads as TGTGCCAGCAGCCTAGGGGTTGAGCAGTTCTTC. Translated, it gives CASSLGVEQFF.

The V call is TRBV4-2, the J call TRBJ2-2, with a possible D match to TRBD2 (6 bases). Germline-derived CDR1 and CDR2 are LGHNA and YNFKEQ. V lost 5 bases and J lost 0, with 10 bases in between. This CDR3 is 15 amino acids long. The CDR3 sequence is CASSGGTANTGELFF. The CDR3 DNA follows: TGTGCCAGCAGCGGCGGGACTGCGAACACCGGGGAGCTGTTTTTT.

In its sample, this clone was seen a few times. The chain uses TRBV3-1 (or the pseudogene TRBV3-2) and TRBJ1-3, with D uncertain. From germline, CDR1 is LGHDT and CDR2 YNNKEL (reference sequence). The CDR3 sequence is 15 residues long. The V gene lost 5 bases and the J gene lost 0 bases, with 11 bases spanning the gap. CDR3 nucleotide sequence: TGTGCCAGCAGCTCCCAGGTCGGCTCTGGAAACACCATATATTTT. It yields the protein CASSSQVGSGNTIYF.

The CDR3 DNA reads as TGTGCCAGCAGTCCCCTCCGGGGGGGCGGGGAGACCCAGTACTTC. Its translation: CASSPLRGGGETQYF. The V call is TRBV27, the J call TRBJ2-5, with 8 bases lining up with TRBD2. The CDR3 extends over 15 amino acids. V trimming: 5 bases; J trimming: 5 bases; junction bases outside the gene matches: 10. Germline lookup yields CDR1 MNHEY and CDR2 SMNVEV (reference sequence).

This clone is a singleton in its sample. This sequence joins TRBV9 and TRBJ2-7, with D possibly TRBD2 on 5 matching bases. V was cut by 0 bases and J by 7 bases, with 14 bases left in between. The CDR3 has 14 residues. The germline V gene encodes CDR1 SGDLS and CDR2 YYNGEE. The CDR3 bases are TGTGCCAGCAGCGTAGCCCTGATGGGCGGGGAGCAGTACTTC. Translating it yields CASSVALMGGEQYF.

The V gene is TRBV28, the J gene TRBJ1-6, with TRBD1 identical over 8 bases. V shed 10 bases, J shed 2 bases, and the junction held 7 bases outside the gene matches. This CDR3 has 15 residues. The germline CDR1 and CDR2 sequences are MDHEN and SYDVKM. DNA for the CDR3: TGTGCCACCTCCAGGGGGCTCGCCTATAATTCACCCCTCCACTTT. Residues: CATSRGLAYNSPLHF.